This T cell receptor (beta chain) was recovered during a study of Ad26.COV2.S vaccination and SARS-CoV-2 variants. Whole-study context: The vaccine Ad26.COV2.S was put into the muscle once, or twice with 56 days between.

Noted treatment: around 19 received Ad26.COV2.S at low or high dose, single or two shots; 5 received placebo; per-sample allocation not given. All samples were drawn on day 63, counting from the first vaccine or placebo injection. Boston hosted the donor, who was an adult aged 18-55 years. With regard to this clone: As yet, its antigen is unknown.

Germline V gene lookup returns CDR1 SGHRS and CDR2 YFSETQ. This CDR3 has 17 residues. V shed 1 base and J 2 bases; nucleotides not matched to a gene: 11. Findings and caveats of the study: Vaccine recipients surpassed placebo recipients in spike-specific TCR breadth. It was reported that spike-specific CD8+ and CD4+ T cell responses were substantially broad after vaccination.

TCRdb's copy holds only in-frame clones and misses some; the assay was immunoSEQ multiplex PCR. This sample has 410,000 or so clones, with about 93% found just once. This sequence originates from a person between 18 and 60 years old who received the Ad26.COV2.S COVID-19 vaccine or a placebo. Here the sequenced sample was peripheral blood, taken in a trial of Ad26.COV2.S vaccine versus placebo. This rearrangement joins TRBV5-1 to TRBJ2-7; 8 bases agree with TRBD1. CDR3 protein: CASSLSSADRGTYEQYF. Written as DNA, the CDR3 is TGCGCCAGCAGCTTGAGCTCGGCTGACAGGGGAACCTACGAGCAGTACTTC.